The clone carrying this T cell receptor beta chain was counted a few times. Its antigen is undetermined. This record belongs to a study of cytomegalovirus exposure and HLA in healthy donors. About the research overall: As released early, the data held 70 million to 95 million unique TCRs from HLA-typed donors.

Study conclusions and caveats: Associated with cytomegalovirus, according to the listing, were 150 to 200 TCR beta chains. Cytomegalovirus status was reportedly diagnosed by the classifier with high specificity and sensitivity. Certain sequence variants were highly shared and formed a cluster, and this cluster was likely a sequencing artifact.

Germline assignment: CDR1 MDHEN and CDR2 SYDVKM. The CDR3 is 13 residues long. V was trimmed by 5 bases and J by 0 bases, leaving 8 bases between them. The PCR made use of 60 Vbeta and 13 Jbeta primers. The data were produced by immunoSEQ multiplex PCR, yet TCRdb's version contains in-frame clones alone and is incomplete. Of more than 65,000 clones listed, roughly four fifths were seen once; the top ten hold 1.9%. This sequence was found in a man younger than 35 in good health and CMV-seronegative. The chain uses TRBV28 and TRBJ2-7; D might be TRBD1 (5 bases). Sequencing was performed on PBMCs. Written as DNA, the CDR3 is TGTGCCAGCAGTGCGACAGCCTCCTACGAGCAGTACTTC. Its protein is CASSATASYEQYF.